This T cell receptor (beta chain) was identified in a study of blood T cell repertoires in COVID-19. Whole-study context: Acute-phase and convalescent COVID-19 samples originated in the United States, Italy and Spain. The analysed material was cDNA or gDNA that came from T cells, B-cell-depleted T cells, or PBMCs.

Original analysis: Amplifying reference gene primers gave estimates of nucleated cell counts. Libraries were prepared by immunoSEQ multiplex PCR; TCRdb keeps only in-frame clonotypes and omits some of them. That table gives V, J and clone size, and the DNA gave D and trimming. The profile shows tens of thousands of clones, around four fifths of them singletons. The ends lost 1 base at V and 5 bases at J; junction bases unmatched: 11. The germline CDR1 and CDR2 sequences are SGHNT and YYREEE (reference sequence). The CDR3 covers 18 residues. Input material: peripheral blood. The chain carries TRBV5-4 and TRBJ1-6, with 8 positions matching TRBD1. The TCR sequence derives from a human donor in a cohort sampled during active COVID-19. Here the CDR3 reads CASSLPSPRQGNNSPLHF. The CDR3 DNA is TGTGCCAGCAGCTTGCCCTCTCCCAGACAGGGGAATAATTCACCCCTCCACTTT.